One T cell receptor (beta chain) is described in this entry. Its antigen is currently unknown. Some clones are missing from TCRdb's copy, which holds only in-frame ones; the method was immunoSEQ multiplex PCR. The sample lists about 110,000 clones; just under 95% were seen once. The germline CDR1 and CDR2 sequences are SGHAT and FQNNGV. With 4 bases removed from V and 3 bases from J, the gap between germline ends came to 8 bases. This CDR3 is built from 13 residues. This sample was included in a study of graft-versus-host responses after intestinal transplantation. In the study overall: All recipients were given anti-thymocyte globulin induction, and tacrolimus and steroids were then administered for 3 to 4 years. Study findings and constraints: The authors found GvH clones in recipient marrow, some appearing first in ileum or blood. High graft-versus-host to host-versus-graft T cell clonal ratios marked allografts of patients with graft-donor macrochimerism.

The receptor was derived from a human donor who received an intestinal transplant. The chain employs TRBV11-2 and TRBJ2-3, with D unclear. Sample: unstimulated CD8+ T cells sorted from spleen or lymph node cells, taken before intestinal transplant. DNA for the CDR3: TGTGCCAGCAGCTCCCACTCAACAGATACGCAGTATTTT. Protein sequence: CASSSHSTDTQYF.